This entry is about one TCR beta chain. What it binds is unknown. Profiled with immunoSEQ multiplex PCR; TCRdb holds only in-frame clones, not every one. Of around 87,000 clones in the sample, 75% to 90% were seen once. The record originates from a study of siplizumab effects on memory and regulatory T cells. Findings and limits, study-wide: Many proliferating CD4+ or CD8+ clones remained unclassified. Roughly 75-95% of them could not be assigned either a naive or a memory phenotype. The study found that mappable alloreactive CD4+ clones averaged approximately 69% Treg-derived with siplizumab and over 25% in controls. In unstimulated cells, naive T cells appeared more diverse than memory T cells and seemed major alloresponse contributors.

CDR1 is SGHRS and CDR2 is YFSETQ in the germline V gene. The CDR3 is made up of 15 amino acids. V lost 7 bases to trimming and J lost 4 bases; unmatched junction nucleotides: 8. The chain has TRBV5-1 and TRBJ2-7; 13 positions match TRBD2. Sequencing was carried out using CD4+ T cells sorted from blood. The sequence was obtained from a human donor in good health. CDR3 loop: CASQLAGGSSYEQYF. CDR3 nucleotides: TGCGCCAGCCAACTAGCGGGAGGGAGCTCATACGAGCAGTACTTC.